This T cell receptor beta chain was found in a study of control samples from healthy donors and cancer patients. Data came from immunoSEQ multiplex PCR; TCRdb stores just in-frame clones and leaves some out. The sample contains approximately 100,000 clones, around nine tenths of which appear only once. This CDR3 region has 13 residues. With 8 bases clipped from V and 5 bases from J, the junction kept 5 bases outside the gene matches. From germline, CDR1 is MDHEN and CDR2 SYDVKM. The sequencing input was blood. This clonotype was obtained from a human donor in good health. The donor label of this sample is uncertain. The chain employs TRBV28 and TRBJ2-3; 9 bases line up with TRBD1. The CDR3 sequence: CASRGTGKDTQYF. The CDR3 region has the DNA TGTGCCAGCCGAGGGACAGGGAAAGATACGCAGTATTTT.